A single sample is the source of the 10 T cell receptor beta chains below, sequenced in a study of T cells in Graves' hyperthyroidism and ophthalmopathy. Researchers took RNA transcripts and amplified the TCR beta CDR3 regions from them. The TCR CDR3 first-round RT-PCR relied on the HTBI primer set. TCRdb re-derived calls from the multiplex PCR reads in MiXCR, one entry per CDR3 protein. Of some 600,000 distinct CDR3 sequences in the sample, about 45% are singletons; the top ten hold about 7.9%. Sequencing was carried out using peripheral blood or thyroid tissue (not recorded which). The receptors derive from a woman under 30 with Graves' hyperthyroidism.

This chain uses TRBV19 with TRBJ2-7; 8 bases line up with TRBD1. The CDR3 loop spans 16 amino acids. Germline CDR1 and CDR2: LNHDA and SQIVND (reference sequence). The junction had 11 bases not matched to a gene; V was cut back by 3 bases and J by 4 bases. CDR3 in amino acids: CASSIGGTGLTYEQYF. The CDR3 DNA reads as TGTGCCAGTAGTATTGGAGGGACAGGTTTGACTTACGAGCAGTACTTC. Filled out from reference TRBV19 and TRBJ2-7, the complete variable domain reads DGGITQSPKYLFRKEGQNVTLSCEQNLNHDAMYWYRQDPGQGLRLIYYSQIVNDFQKGDIAEGYSVSREKKESFPLTVTSAQKNPTAFYLCASSIGGTGLTYEQYFGPGTRLTVT.

The sample holds many counts of this clonotype. The rearrangement joins TRBV2 to TRBJ1-1; D not certain. V lost 8 bases and J lost 0, with 10 bases in between. Germline V gene sequence: CDR1 SNHLY, CDR2 FYNNEI. The CDR3 covers 13 residues. CDR3 sequence: CASARLLNTEAFF. The CDR3 bases are TGTGCCAGCGCAAGGCTACTGAACACTGAAGCTTTCTTT.

The chain is built from TRBV12-3 or TRBV12-4 and TRBJ1-6; a possible D gene is TRBD1 (6 bases). V was pared by 6 bases and J by 9 bases, with 18 bases between. The CDR3 is 15 residues long. CDR3 bases: TGTGCCAGCAGACACCCACAGGGAATTGGTTCACCCCTCCACTTT. It translates to CASRHPQGIGSPLHF.

This clonotype was observed at least ten times. The V call is TRBV7-2, the J call TRBJ1-1, with D uncertain. V gave up 5 bases and J gave up 3 bases, with 13 bases separating them. Germline V lookup: CDR1 SGHTA, CDR2 FQGNSA. CDR3 length equals 14 residues. The CDR3 loop reads CASSLPRVDTEAFF. The CDR3, as DNA: TGTGCCAGCAGCCTCCCGAGGGTAGACACTGAAGCTTTCTTT.

The rearrangement links TRBV20-1 to TRBJ2-7, with D unclear. V was trimmed by 5 bases and J by 1 base, leaving 6 bases between them. The CDR3 has 11 amino acids. Germline CDR1 DFQATT, CDR2 SNEGSKA (reference sequence). In DNA, the CDR3 is TGCAGTGCTTGGATGTCCTACGAGCAGTACTTC. Amino acid sequence: CSAWMSYEQYF.

The chain employs TRBV2 and TRBJ1-2; D unclear. This CDR3 comprises 10 residues. Between the trimmed V and J ends, which lost 11 bases and 6 bases, there was a span of 10 bases. CDR1 is SNHLY, CDR2 FYNNEI, per germline. CDR3 DNA sequence: TGTGCCGCCCGATTGGATGGCTACACCTTC. The encoded protein is CAARLDGYTF. The full variable domain, its missing parts supplied by reference TRBV2 and TRBJ1-2, is EPEVTQTPSHQVTQMGQEVILRCVPISNHLYFYWYRQILGQKVEFLVSFYNNEISEKSEIFDDQFSVERPDGSNFTLKIRSTKLEDSAMYFCAARLDGYTFGSGTRLTVV.

This clonotype occurred many times. CDR3 in DNA: TGTGCCAGCACAGACGAGGGCTATGGCTACACCTTC. Translating it yields CASTDEGYGYTF. J is TRBJ1-2 and V is TRBV6-5; D gene uncertain. Germline V gives CDR1 MNHEY, CDR2 SVGAGI. Trimming pared 7 bases from V and 4 bases from J, leaving 10 bases between. CDR3 size: 12 residues.

The V call is TRBV7-9, the J call TRBJ1-6; D possibly corresponds to TRBD1 (5 bases). CDR1 is SEHNR, CDR2 FQNEAQ, per germline (reference sequence). The length of the CDR3 is 15 residues. With 0 bases removed from V and 7 bases from J, the gap between germline ends came to 10 bases. The CDR3 bases are TGTGCCAGCAGCTTAGCTAGGGACTCGAATTCACCCCTCCACTTT. It encodes CASSLARDSNSPLHF.

This clonotype was seen a handful of times. The V gene is TRBV7-3, the J gene TRBJ2-5; D is perhaps TRBD2 (5 bases). The germline gives CDR1 SGHTA, CDR2 FQGTGA. This CDR3 comprises 15 residues. The V gene lost 2 bases and the J gene lost 5 bases, with 15 bases spanning the gap. CDR3 amino acids: CASSLDGSPTETQYF. The CDR3 DNA sequence: TGTGCCAGCAGCTTAGATGGGAGCCCCACGGAGACCCAGTACTTC. Full variable domain (rest looked up from reference TRBV7-3 and TRBJ2-5): GAGVSQTPSNKVTEKGKYVELRCDPISGHTALYWYRQSLGQGPEFLIYFQGTGAADDSGLPNDRFFAVRPEGSVSTLKIQRTERGDSAVYLCASSLDGSPTETQYFGPGTRLLVL.

The rearrangement uses TRBV7-9 and TRBJ2-2; weak D call: TRBD2 (7 bases). V was trimmed by 8 bases and J by 5 bases, leaving 18 bases between them. CDR1 is SEHNR, CDR2 FQNEAQ, per germline (reference sequence). The CDR3 has 15 amino acids. CDR3 DNA sequence: TGTGCCAGCGTTCTGGTGGGAGGGACAACCGGGGAGCTGTTTTTT. This encodes CASVLVGGTTGELFF.